Detailed here is one TCR beta chain. The germline V gene has CDR1 KGHSH and CDR2 LQKENI. The CDR3 consists of 15 residues. The V and J ends lost 3 bases and 7 bases respectively, with 17 bases between them. The data originate from a study of long-term antiretroviral therapy in people with HIV. Every participant with HIV received treatment in the United States. An immunoSEQ assay, version v3.0, was performed at survey level. Only in-frame clones appear in the TCRdb table, and some are missing; sequencing was by immunoSEQ multiplex PCR. The sample includes about 21,000 clones, about 88% of them seen just once.

J is TRBJ2-3 and V is TRBV18; TRBD1 is a possible D gene (6 bases). The sequence was collected from a man between 60 and 75 years old with HIV. The sequences come from unsorted PBMCs, collected 2.3 years after starting antiretroviral therapy. CDR3 sequence: CASSPQMMGAHTQYF. DNA for the CDR3: TGTGCCAGCTCACCGCAAATGATGGGGGCCCATACGCAGTATTTT.